This T cell receptor (beta chain) was profiled in a study of blood T cells in healthy people across ages. Turning to the study itself: Researchers report that template switching captured about one barcoded beta molecule per two T cells. Overall study results and limits: Correlation between TCR beta diversity and naive T cell percentage was strong. A greater number of naive CD4+ cells and higher diversity distinguished long-lived donors from aged donors.

Sample-barcoded 5' priming and a J-beta primer mix drove a second PCR of roughly 7 to 11 cycles. TCRdb fed the 5' RACE reads into MiXCR, producing one record per CDR3 protein. Among roughly 700,000 distinct CDR3 sequences, more than 40% were seen once, and the ten largest hold 30% to 40%. Each donor had about 10 milliliters of peripheral blood drawn. The CDR3 is made up of 15 amino acids. V was shortened by 7 bases and J by 7 bases, with 20 bases between the two germline ends. Germline V CDR1 and CDR2: LNHDA, SQIVND (reference sequence). Points on this clonotype: Its target is not known.

Sequencing input: blood. The rearrangement links TRBV19 to TRBJ1-5; D is perhaps TRBD1 (5 bases). The sequence derives from a woman aged 60 to 75 in good health. CDR3 protein: CASTIGGVAGQPQHF. The CDR3, as DNA: TGTGCCAGTACCATCGGAGGGGTGGCGGGCCAGCCCCAGCATTTT.